The 23 T cell receptor beta chains listed next were all sequenced from one sample in a study of CD8+ T cells in alopecia areata. The treatment is: oral pan-JAK inhibitor, 5-10 mg twice daily. cDNA reverse transcribed from extracted RNA served as the sequencing template. Profiled with immunoSEQ multiplex PCR; TCRdb holds only in-frame clones, not every one. This repertoire shows more than 140,000 clones, around 83% found once; its top ten account for approximately 13%. The sequencing here drew on CD8+ T cells sorted from blood, taken at week 4, from a patient treated with tofacitinib. The source of these receptors is a human donor with alopecia areata.

This clone was counted at least ten times. V gene TRBV19 combines with J gene TRBJ2-7; perhaps TRBD1 as D (6 bases). Trimming took 3 bases from V and 3 from J, leaving 15 bases between them. Germline V gene lookup returns CDR1 LNHDA and CDR2 SQIVND (reference sequence). This CDR3 is 15 amino acids long. CDR3 region: CASSITRDTDYEQYF. CDR3 in DNA: TGTGCCAGTAGTATTACTCGGGACACCGACTACGAGCAGTACTTC.

The CDR3 here is CSAHTEGRDRGLEQYF. In nucleotides, the CDR3 is TGCAGCGCCCACACCGAGGGCCGGGACAGGGGACTTGAGCAGTACTTC. The chain is built from TRBV29-1 and TRBJ2-7, with TRBD1 matching 10 bases. In germline, CDR1 is SQVTM, CDR2 ANQGSEA. There are 16 residues in the CDR3. V gave up 7 bases and J gave up 7 bases; unmatched junction bases: 19.

The gene calls are TRBV5-1 and TRBJ2-3; 8 bases agree with TRBD1. Germline CDR1 reads SGHRS; CDR2 reads YFSETQ. V lost 4 bases, J lost 2 bases, and 12 bases stayed unmatched. The CDR3 is 17 amino acids. This CDR3 is CASSGGQGQANTDTQYF. In DNA, the CDR3 is TGCGCCAGCAGCGGAGGTCAGGGACAGGCCAACACAGATACGCAGTATTTT.

The V gene is TRBV27, the J gene TRBJ2-3; D could derive from TRBD1 or TRBD2 (5 bases each). V was trimmed by 7 bases and J by 11 bases, leaving 19 bases between them. The CDR3 totals 13 residues. Germline V gene lookup returns CDR1 MNHEY and CDR2 SMNVEV (reference sequence). CDR3 sequence: CASTPPGEGMQYF. Here the CDR3 DNA reads TGTGCCAGCACCCCGCCCGGAGAGGGGATGCAGTATTTT.

The gene calls are TRBV5-1 and TRBJ2-7; D is uncertain. This CDR3 has 13 residues. The germline V gene encodes CDR1 SGHRS and CDR2 YFSETQ. V was shortened by 1 base and J by 3 bases, with 8 bases between the two germline ends. The CDR3 loop reads CASSLQRSYEQYF. The DNA for the CDR3 is TGCGCCAGCAGCTTGCAGAGAAGCTACGAGCAGTACTTC. The full variable domain, completed using reference TRBV5-1 and TRBJ2-7, is KAGVTQTPRYLIKTRGQQVTLSCSPISGHRSVSWYQQTPGQGLQFLFEYFSETQRNKGNFPGRFSGRQFSNSRSEMNVSTLELGDSALYLCASSLQRSYEQYFGPGTRLTVT.

DNA for the CDR3: TGTGCCAGCAGCGCGCTTCGGGCAGCGAACACCGGGGAGCTGTTTTTT. It specifies CASSALRAANTGELFF. This chain uses TRBV9 with TRBJ2-2; D gene ambiguous. This CDR3 has 16 amino acids. Trimming stripped 3 bases from V and 0 bases from J, with 12 bases between. Germline CDR1 is SGDLS and CDR2 is YYNGEE.

Regarding this clone: This same CDR3 is encoded by further DNA sequences in the sample. The CDR3 coding sequence is TGTGCCAGCAGTGACTCTGCGGGAGGTAGCACAGATACGCAGTATTTT. It specifies CASSDSAGGSTDTQYF. This chain uses TRBV6-4 with TRBJ2-3, with TRBD2 matching over 8 bases. There are 16 residues in the CDR3. The germline V gene has CDR1 MRHNA and CDR2 SNTAGT. V shed 0 bases, J shed 0 bases, and the junction held 2 bases outside the gene matches.

This chain links TRBV9 with TRBJ2-3, with D unclear. This CDR3 comprises 10 residues. Trimming removed 5 bases at V and 4 bases at J, with 2 bases between. CDR1 is SGDLS and CDR2 is YYNGEE in the germline V gene. This chain's CDR3 is CASRADTQYF. In nucleotides, the CDR3 is TGTGCCAGCAGGGCAGATACGCAGTATTTT. Full variable domain (missing parts from reference TRBV9 and TRBJ2-3): DSGVTQTPKHLITATGQRVTLRCSPRSGDLSVYWYQQSLDQGLQFLIQYYNGEERAKGNILERFSAQQFPDLHSELNLSSLELGDSALYFCASRADTQYFGPGTRLTVL.

V is TRBV9 and J is TRBJ2-7; 9 positions agree with TRBD1. The J segment lost 9 bases and the V segment lost 4 bases, leaving 14 bases of the junction unmatched. The CDR3 covers 15 residues. The germline CDR1 and CDR2 sequences are SGDLS and YYNGEE. Here the CDR3 DNA reads TGTGCCAGCAGCTATCCCGGGACAGGGACTTCGTTGCAGTACTTC. This translates into CASSYPGTGTSLQYF.

The chain is built from TRBV5-6 and TRBJ2-3; unclear D gene. V was pared by 2 bases and J by 4 bases, with 5 bases between. Germline V gives CDR1 SGHDT, CDR2 YYEEEE. The CDR3 is made up of 12 amino acids. This CDR3 is CASSFESDTQYF. The CDR3 region has the DNA TGTGCCAGCAGCTTTGAATCAGATACGCAGTATTTT.

This clone was detected only once. The chain has TRBV27 and TRBJ2-2; 12 bases fit TRBD2. J gave up 7 bases and V 4 bases, and 10 bases lay outside the gene matches. The CDR3 has 17 residues. Germline CDR1 reads MNHEY; CDR2 reads SMNVEV (reference sequence). Here the CDR3 DNA reads TGTGCCAGCAGTTGGGCTAGCGGGAGGGCTAGAAACGGGGAGCTGTTTTTT. Its translation is CASSWASGRARNGELFF.

The chain is built from TRBV6-6 and TRBJ1-5, with no clear D. Deletions cut 6 bases from V and 0 bases from J, with 9 bases between. The CDR3 spans 14 residues. The germline V gene encodes CDR1 MNHNY and CDR2 SVGAGI (reference sequence). The CDR3 here is CASSPEGSNQPQHF. The CDR3 DNA follows: TGTGCCAGCAGCCCGGAAGGTAGCAATCAGCCCCAGCATTTT.

This sequence joins TRBV13 and TRBJ2-2; no clear D gene. Germline CDR1 is PRHDT and CDR2 is FYEKMQ (reference sequence). V was shortened by 6 bases and J by 1 base, with 9 bases between the two germline ends. CDR3 length: 14 amino acids. CDR3 in DNA: TGTGCCAGCAGTCCATCAGGGAACACCGGGGAGCTGTTTTTT. Translation: CASSPSGNTGELFF.

A few counts support this clone. This chain connects TRBV28 to TRBJ2-3; 11 bases match TRBD2. In germline, CDR1 is MDHEN, CDR2 SYDVKM. The CDR3 spans 16 residues. The V gene end was trimmed by 5 bases and the J gene end by 2 bases; junction bases not matched to a gene: 6. CDR3 DNA sequence: TGTGCCAGCAGTCCCGTACTAGCGGGGGACACAGATACGCAGTATTTT. Its protein is CASSPVLAGDTDTQYF.

This clone occurred a few times. Other nucleotide sequences in the sample specify the same CDR3. The genes are TRBV2 and TRBJ2-7; D unclear. The V end lost 4 bases, the J end lost 4 bases, and 2 bases lay between the germline ends. The CDR3 extends over 10 amino acids. CDR1 is SNHLY, CDR2 FYNNEI, per germline. The CDR3 reads CASSGYEQYF. The CDR3 region has the DNA TGTGCCAGCAGTGGATACGAGCAGTACTTC.

The V gene is TRBV29-1, the J gene TRBJ2-3; TRBD1 aligns across 9 bases. Germline CDR1 SQVTM, CDR2 ANQGSEA. This CDR3 spans 13 amino acids. The V and J ends lost 6 bases and 3 bases, in that order; junction bases with no gene match: 4. This chain's CDR3 is CSVMDRGTDTQYF. Here the CDR3 DNA reads TGCAGCGTCATGGACAGGGGTACAGATACGCAGTATTTT.

The V and J genes are TRBV29-1 and TRBJ2-2; D is ambiguous. The germline V and J ends were trimmed by 5 bases and 4 bases, with 8 bases remaining between them. This CDR3 has 12 amino acids. Germline V gives CDR1 SQVTM, CDR2 ANQGSEA. CDR3 nucleotide sequence: TGCAGCGTTCAACCCAGCACCGGGGAGCTGTTTTTT. Its translation: CSVQPSTGELFF.

The chain uses TRBV30 and TRBJ1-5, with D maybe TRBD1 (5 bases). CDR1 GTSNPN and CDR2 SVGIG come from the germline V gene (reference sequence). Trimming shortened V by 1 base and J by 0 bases, and 7 bases separated the two germline ends. This CDR3 spans 14 amino acids. CDR3 amino acids: CAWSAGVSNQPQHF. The CDR3 DNA sequence: TGTGCCTGGAGTGCGGGGGTTAGCAATCAGCCCCAGCATTTT. The entire variable domain, with the rest obtained from reference TRBV30 and TRBJ1-5, is as follows: SQTIHQWPATLVQPVGSPLSLECTVEGTSNPNLYWYRQAAGRGLQLLFYSVGIGQISSEVPQNLSASRPQDRQFILSSKKLLLSDSGFYLCAWSAGVSNQPQHFGDGTRLSIL.

The chain links TRBV4-1 to TRBJ2-5; D might be TRBD1 (6 bases). The CDR3 has 16 amino acids. Germline-derived CDR1 and CDR2 are MGHRA and YSYEKL. Between the trimmed V and J ends, which lost 4 bases and 3 bases, there was a span of 18 bases. CDR3 DNA sequence: TGCGCCAGCAGCCTAACCCCCCCCAGGGGTGAAGAGACCCAGTACTTC. Protein sequence: CASSLTPPRGEETQYF.

The rearrangement uses TRBV15 and TRBJ1-2; D unresolved. The CDR3 is made up of 16 amino acids. Germline V gene sequence: CDR1 LNHNV, CDR2 YYDKDF (reference sequence). Trimming removed 0 bases from V and 6 bases from J, with 17 bases in between. DNA for the CDR3: TGTGCCACCAGCAGAGATTTAGGGTTCGTTATCGATGGCTACACCTTC. Translated, it gives CATSRDLGFVIDGYTF.

The CDR3 region has the DNA TGTGCCAGCAGTTTAGCCATTGGTTCCTACGAGCAGTACTTC. Translation: CASSLAIGSYEQYF. This chain connects TRBV27 to TRBJ2-7; D gene ambiguous. The CDR3 is 14 residues long. Germline-derived CDR1 and CDR2 are MNHEY and SMNVEV (reference sequence). V was shortened by 2 bases and J by 1 base, with 9 bases between the two germline ends.

The chain carries TRBV7-2 and TRBJ2-7; tentative D call: TRBD2 (6 bases). The V and J ends lost 6 bases and 4 bases respectively, with 16 bases between them. Germline values: CDR1 SGHTA, CDR2 FQGNSA. This CDR3 has 14 amino acids. CDR3 sequence: CASSPFGSQYEQYF. As DNA, the CDR3 is TGTGCCAGCAGTCCCTTCGGGAGTCAGTACGAGCAGTACTTC.

V is TRBV5-1 and J is TRBJ2-2, with D uncertain. Germline V gene data show CDR1 as SGHRS and CDR2 as YFSETQ. Trimming pared 6 bases from V and 7 bases from J, leaving 16 bases between. This CDR3 contains 14 residues. The CDR3 region is CASTLVDLRGELFF. CDR3 DNA: TGCGCCAGCACGCTGGTGGATCTTCGCGGGGAGCTGTTTTTT.